The T cell receptor (beta chain) under discussion was sequenced for a study of cytomegalovirus exposure and HLA in healthy donors (TCRdb year 2017). Study-level background: An earlier analysis of roughly 570 of the donors reported about 300 Gb of sequence data and roughly 120 million unique TCR beta sequences obtained from about 200 million T cells. An early release that covered around 590 HLA-typed donors contained approximately 300 gigabases of sequencing data and tens of millions of unique TCR sequences. Among the roughly 370 genotyped donors, around 81% belonged to the genetic ancestry cluster associated with self-reported Caucasian donors. The aim of the study was to test whether cataloging public T cell receptors could identify signatures of past pathogen exposure. Using immunosequencing, the study profiled T cell repertoires from 550 to 750 subjects and related those repertoires to cytomegalovirus serostatus. Along with the 666-subject first cohort, a separate validation cohort of around 110 different subjects was used. High-throughput TCR immunosequencing, statistical association of individual TCRs with disease status, and machine learning were combined to predict cytomegalovirus infection status. A later analysis re-analyzed previously published TCR beta repertoires from several hundred donors and added high-resolution HLA genotyping to study TCR occurrence patterns. The later analysis used no new phenotypic data to find candidate immune exposures, relying instead on TCR beta sequences and their occurrence across donors. An earlier analysis of around 580 of the donors used high-throughput TCR beta sequencing to judge whether each TCR beta V gene segment behaved as functional or pseudogenic. Donor age, sex, ethnicity and CMV serostatus were collected together with the repertoire data. A later genetic analysis used genome-wide SNP genotypes for about 65% of the roughly 700 donors, treating that subset as a discovery cohort. All discovery cohort repertoires had been generated using a single sequencing platform. Class I and class II HLA loci were covered by the typing at four-digit resolution. The number of donors typed differed by locus, with roughly 629-640 for A, B, C, DRB1 and DQB1, around 560 for DQA1, about 610 for DPA1, and around 450 for DPB1. Roughly five DR-DQ haplotypes were handled as single units for association and clustering because linkage in the cohort was strong. Among 300 to 500 genotyped donors of the cohort, an average of roughly 230,000 unique TCR beta nucleotide sequences was sequenced per donor, of which about 18% were non-productive.

To prepare the library, the immunoSEQ multiplex PCR assay was applied. The multiplex PCR relied on a mix of 60 forward primers for TCR Vbeta segments and 13 reverse primers for TCR Jbeta segments. A multiplex PCR assay on genomic DNA amplified the CDR3 region of rearranged TCR beta genes. Amplified TCR beta libraries were sequenced as 87-base-pair reads on the Illumina HiSeq System. Turning to the authors' computational methods: Across the 666 repertoires, a later analysis counted 80 million or so unique TCR beta chains, some 11 million of which were shared by at least two donors. To remove PCR and sequencing errors, raw reads were error-corrected and collapsed into unique sequences using a nearest-neighbor algorithm that merged closely related sequences. Alignment of CDR3 sequences to IMGT reference sequences was used to assign V, D and J gene segments. For a sequence to be retained, a match of at least six nucleotides was required to both a V gene segment and a J gene segment. Rearrangements were called productive when the CDR3 lacked stop codons and stayed in frame with V and J; all others were non-productive. CDR3 was defined by IMGT convention, running from the second conserved V-encoded cysteine to the conserved J-encoded phenylalanine. In an earlier analysis of more than 550 of the donors, sequences lacking an unambiguous match to a single V gene segment were excluded. In an earlier analysis of approximately 590 of the donors, a V segment was called functional when productive rearrangements were above 56.7%, and segregating when the standard deviation between donors exceeded 5%. A statistical classification framework was built to diagnose cytomegalovirus status from the catalog of TCR beta chain sequences. In a later analysis, TCR nucleotide sequences were compared against IMGT/GENE-DB human TR gene sequences so that V and J genes could be assigned. A later analysis assigned CDR3 sequences and most-parsimonious VDJ recombination scenarios with the TCRdist pipeline. A later analysis defined each TCR beta chain by its CDR3 amino acid sequence plus V-gene family, and excluded reads lacking a unique V-gene family. As a way to deal with suspected cross-contamination and a sequencing artifact, a later analysis dropped 592 nucleotide sequences that were highly shared and had low generation probability. In a later analysis, a clonal expansion index for each public chain was calculated from normalized within-repertoire ranks of inferred template counts. Generation probabilities in a later analysis came from a VDJ recombination model fitted to out-of-frame rearrangements, and those results were checked against IGoR. A later analysis scored TCR-TCR, TCR-HLA and TCR-CMV co-occurrence with hypergeometric tests, applying a repertoire-size bias correction to TCR pairs. To estimate false discovery rates, a later analysis permuted the HLA or CMV assignments 20 times. In a later analysis, co-occurring TCRs were grouped with DBSCAN, and TCRdist sequence similarity was added when clustering was performed within HLA-allele-positive subsets. For co-occurrence clustering, repertoires with fewer than 30,000 or more than 120,000 public chains were excluded, along with a handful of repertoires with anomalous nucleotide sharing. TCRdb obtained this table from immuneACCESS and retained in-frame rearrangements with V and J assigned. These tables miss some clones; where compared with another copy, unresolved V genes account for less than half of the shortfall, and the remainder is unexplained. Clonal size and the V and J genes are those of that table, whereas D and trimming came from the DNA. This sample has 45,000 to 65,000 clones in its table, and about three quarters of those were observed once. Roughly 2.9% of the sample is held by the ten biggest clonotypes.

CDR1 is given as LGHNA and CDR2 as YNFKEQ, both from the germline V gene. Spanning cysteine to phenylalanine, the CDR3 consists of 15 amino acids. Of the read, only the CDR3 DNA is kept; its 45 bases are in frame from base 1. V loses 1 base of germline sequence and J loses 4 bases, and the interval between the two ends is 13 bases. The cohort consisted of 650 to 850 healthy bone marrow donors. All cohort members were sampled while nominally healthy, although unrecorded immune exposures were likely present. The donor was CMV seronegative and was included in the group of 352 seronegative cohort members. Each donor provided a peripheral blood sample, and peripheral blood mononuclear cells were used for TCR beta sequencing. Genomic DNA extraction from the blood cell samples was performed with the Qiagen DNeasy Blood Extraction Kit. This clone has more than one count but fewer than ten. It lacks a known antigen. Base qualities are missing; no much larger clone stands one base away.

Beyond this particular receptor, the publication reports: In the study, around 160 TCR beta chains were listed as associated with cytomegalovirus. In vitro tests confirmed that three of the cytomegalovirus-associated TCR beta chains recognize cytomegalovirus antigens. According to a later genetic analysis, donors in an Asian-associated ancestry cluster had fewer N-insertions in productive TCRs than the approximately 710-donor mean. Because counts were too low, about 15 rarely observed V segments, including chromosome 9 orphons, were left out of the earlier analysis of over 550 of the donors. The classifier was reported to diagnose cytomegalovirus status with high specificity and sensitivity in both the original and validation cohorts. At a false discovery rate of 0.05, a later analysis linked under 20,000 TCR beta sequences to specific HLA alleles. A further reported finding was that TCR beta sequences accurately predicted the HLA-A and HLA-B alleles for most subjects in the first cohort. Several of the top co-occurrence clusters appeared to be linked to parvovirus B19, influenza, CMV and Epstein-Barr virus, according to a later analysis. Most TCR sequences were seen in very few donors, while some public TCRs were found in many individuals. Presence/absence analyses assumed roughly uniform sequencing depth across donors, an assumption that may not hold. The only immune exposure information available for the cohort was CMV serostatus. Because the 87-base-pair reads could not distinguish some IMGT-functional V segments, including TRBV6-2 and TRBV6-3, those segments were excluded. In an earlier analysis of about 600 of the donors, most TCR beta V segments appeared in productive rearrangements about 87% or about 30% of the time, broadly matching IMGT annotations. In a later analysis, HLA-associated TCR beta chains were found to be more clonally expanded and to have lower generation probabilities than equally common non-associated chains. In a later analysis, TCR association rates were found to vary across HLA loci, with the most associated TCRs seen for DRB1 alleles and the fewest for HLA-C alleles. When HLA alleles, especially DR and DQ, strongly co-occurred, TCR associations were difficult to assign to individual alleles. A later analysis found that most CMV-associated TCR beta chains appeared HLA-restricted, with HLA associations seemingly driven largely by CMV exposure. A cluster of highly shared sequence variants was judged likely to represent a technical artifact of the sequencing pipeline. V-gene and J-gene trimming of TCR beta chains was associated with a missense DCLRE1C variant in a later genetic analysis, and the association was replicated in an independent cohort. HLA typing was unavailable for some donors at each locus, so association tests used only the typed subset. Only TCR beta chains were sequenced in this cohort, and the absence of alpha or paired-chain data limited detectable features. According to the authors, the approach could potentially be generalized to other disease states and immunological phenotypes. Correlated functional status among segregating V segments might be attributable to linkage disequilibrium, but an unknown experimental factor could not be ruled out.

Sequencing was carried out using PBMCs. The source of this sequence is a man between 18 and 35 years old in good health and CMV-seronegative. The V and J genes are TRBV4-2 and TRBJ2-5, and perhaps TRBD2 as D gene, on 6 matching bases. CDR3 reads: CASSQVPGAGETQYF. Read as DNA, the sequence is TGTGCCAGCAGCCAAGTGCCGGGAGCGGGAGAGACCCAGTACTTC.